These 28 T cell receptor beta chains were all obtained from the same sample, sequenced in a study of CD8+ T cells in alopecia areata. Extracted from the samples, RNA was reverse transcribed into cDNA to serve as the sequencing template. Method: immunoSEQ multiplex PCR; TCRdb's copy keeps in-frame clones and lacks some. The table lists approximately 150,000 clones, about 90% of them singletons, with around 16% in the top ten. This specimen was CD8+ T cells sorted from blood, taken at week 0. The receptors were gathered from a human donor with alopecia areata.

This sequence joins TRBV4-1 and TRBJ2-5; D is uncertain. The V gene lost 2 bases and the J gene lost 6 bases, with 19 bases spanning the gap. The CDR3 is 16 residues long. Germline CDR1 and CDR2: MGHRA and YSYEKL. The CDR3 region is CASSQSPDDELKTQYF. The CDR3 nucleotides are TGCGCCAGCAGCCAATCTCCCGACGATGAGTTAAAGACCCAGTACTTC.

This clone was detected once. The J gene is TRBJ2-7, the V gene TRBV29-1, with 9 bases aligning to TRBD1. The CDR3 runs 14 residues. Germline V lookup: CDR1 SQVTM, CDR2 ANQGSEA. The ends lost 3 bases at V and 4 bases at J; junction bases unmatched: 7. The CDR3 spells CSVDRQGDRYEQYF. The CDR3 DNA reads as TGCAGCGTTGATAGACAGGGGGATAGGTACGAGCAGTACTTC.

This clone was counted between two and nine times. The gene calls are TRBV5-6 and TRBJ2-7, with a possible D match to TRBD1 (5 bases). CDR1 is SGHDT and CDR2 is YYEEEE in the germline V gene. CDR3 length: 13 residues. Trimming shortened V by 6 bases and J by 0 bases, and 10 bases separated the two germline ends. The CDR3 region has the DNA TGTGCCAGCACCTTTGGGGCCTCCTACGAGCAGTACTTC. It specifies CASTFGASYEQYF. Together with reference TRBV5-6 and TRBJ2-7, the CDR3 gives the full variable domain: DAGVTQSPTHLIKTRGQQVTLRCSPKSGHDTVSWYQQALGQGPQFIFQYYEEEERQRGNFPDRFSGHQFPNYSSELNVNALLLGDSALYLCASTFGASYEQYFGPGTRLTVT.

The chain employs TRBV11-1 and TRBJ2-1; 10 nucleotides line up with TRBD2. The CDR3 spans 16 residues. V lost 1 base, J lost 4 bases, and 4 bases stayed unmatched. Germline CDR1 reads SGHAT; CDR2 reads FQDESV (reference sequence). The chain's CDR3 is CASSLVAGGIYNEQFF. The CDR3 bases are TGTGCCAGCAGCTTAGTAGCGGGGGGAATTTACAATGAGCAGTTCTTC.

This clone was seen a handful of times. This sequence joins TRBV5-6 and TRBJ2-3; 8 bases are shared with TRBD2. CDR1 is SGHDT and CDR2 is YYEEEE in the germline V gene. Trimming took 3 bases from V and 2 from J; bases not matched to a gene: 5. The CDR3 covers 15 residues. In nucleotides, the CDR3 is TGTGCCAGCAGCTCGCGGGGGGCCCTCACAGATACGCAGTATTTT. It specifies CASSSRGALTDTQYF.

Here the CDR3 reads CASSQEQIFQITDTQYF. The CDR3 bases are TGCGCCAGCAGTCAAGAACAGATATTTCAAATCACAGATACGCAGTATTTT. The chain has TRBV23-1 and TRBJ2-3, with D unresolved. TRBV23-1 is placed among ORFs of uncertain function. The CDR3 consists of 17 residues. The V and J ends lost 2 bases and 2 bases respectively, with 17 bases between them.

In DNA form, the CDR3 reads TGTGCCAGCAGTGACGCGCGGACCGGGGAGCTGTTTTTT. It specifies CASSDARTGELFF. V and J are TRBV25-1 and TRBJ2-2; D is unclear. This CDR3 spans 13 amino acids. CDR1 and CDR2 from the germline V gene are MGHDK and SYGVNS. Trimming removed 3 bases at V and 5 bases at J, with 7 bases between.

The rearrangement uses TRBV5-1 and TRBJ2-2, with TRBD2 matching 12 bases. V gave up 3 bases and J gave up 4 bases; unmatched junction bases: 7. Germline CDR1 is SGHRS and CDR2 is YFSETQ. There are 17 residues in the CDR3. Written as DNA, the CDR3 is TGCGCCAGCAGCTACGGACTAGCGGGGACCACCACCGGGGAGCTGTTTTTT. This codes for CASSYGLAGTTTGELFF.

The chain joins TRBV5-1 to TRBJ1-5; D ambiguous. The germline V gene has CDR1 SGHRS and CDR2 YFSETQ. The CDR3 contains 15 residues. Trimming pared 0 bases from V and 0 bases from J, leaving 7 bases between. CDR3 protein: CASSLDAVSNQPQHF. The DNA of the CDR3 is TGCGCCAGCAGCTTGGATGCAGTTAGCAATCAGCCCCAGCATTTT.

The rearrangement links TRBV2 to TRBJ1-2; TRBD1 matches at 7 bases. In germline, CDR1 is SNHLY, CDR2 FYNNEI. The CDR3 consists of 15 residues. The junction had 9 bases not matched to a gene; V was cut back by 6 bases and J by 2 bases. The CDR3 DNA follows: TGTGCCAGCAGAGACTCCGGGACAGTAAACTATGGCTACACCTTC. Protein product: CASRDSGTVNYGYTF.

This chain connects TRBV15 to TRBJ2-1; possibly TRBD2 for D (10 bases). There are 19 residues in the CDR3. Trimming removed 8 bases at V and 3 bases at J, with 29 bases between. The germline CDR1 and CDR2 sequences are LNHNV and YYDKDF (reference sequence). Written as DNA, the CDR3 is TGTGCCACCGCTTACACAGGGGGCCAAGCGGGAGGGCACTACAATGAGCAGTTCTTC. Its translation: CATAYTGGQAGGHYNEQFF.

The CDR3 loop reads CASSSLETRAGHRLYEQYF. CDR3 nucleotides: TGTGCCAGCAGCTCCCTCGAAACTAGGGCGGGACATCGGTTGTACGAGCAGTACTTC. The chain recombines TRBV7-9 with TRBJ2-7; either TRBD1 or TRBD2 may fit D (6 bases each). Per germline, CDR1 SEHNR and CDR2 FQNEAQ (reference sequence). Trimming removed 4 bases at V and 4 bases at J, with 29 bases between. The CDR3 runs to 19 residues.

V usage is TRBV6-5 and J usage is TRBJ2-3; 8 bases agree with TRBD1. Looked up from germline, CDR1 is MNHEY and CDR2 is SVGAGI. V lost 4 bases and J lost 1; bases outside the gene matches: 1. This CDR3 spans 14 amino acids. CDR3 protein: CASSWTGRTDTQYF. The DNA of the CDR3 is TGTGCCAGCAGTTGGACAGGGCGCACAGATACGCAGTATTTT.

The chain employs TRBV7-9 and TRBJ2-6; possible D gene TRBD1, 5 bases. Trimming stripped 6 bases from V and 2 bases from J, with 11 bases between. The germline gives CDR1 SEHNR, CDR2 FQNEAQ (reference sequence). This CDR3 contains 15 residues. This chain's CDR3 is CASSHTGPGANVLTF. CDR3 in DNA: TGTGCCAGCAGTCACACAGGTCCTGGGGCCAACGTCCTGACTTTC.

A few counts support this clone. V gene TRBV6-1 combines with J gene TRBJ2-3; 14 nucleotides agree with TRBD2. V shed 2 bases and J 5 bases; nucleotides not matched to a gene: 3. CDR1 MNHNS and CDR2 SASEGT come from the germline V gene. This CDR3 comprises 16 residues. The CDR3 loop reads CASSEWTSGRKDTQYF. The CDR3 region has the DNA TGTGCCAGCAGTGAATGGACTAGCGGGAGGAAAGATACGCAGTATTTT.

The gene calls are TRBV30 and TRBJ2-5; no firm D call. The V end lost 1 base, the J end lost 1 base, and 13 bases lay between the germline ends. CDR3 length: 15 amino acids. The germline gives CDR1 GTSNPN, CDR2 SVGIG (reference sequence). As DNA, the CDR3 is TGTGCCTGGAGTGCGTGGGTCAACAGCCAAGAGACCCAGTACTTC. It codes for CAWSAWVNSQETQYF.

The rearrangement joins TRBV9 to TRBJ2-5; TRBD2 matches 11 bases. This CDR3 comprises 15 residues. Germline CDR1 reads SGDLS; CDR2 reads YYNGEE. Losses at the gene ends were 3 bases for V and 7 bases for J; bases not matched to a gene: 8. Here the CDR3 DNA reads TGTGCCAGCAGCGGCTCATCCGGGACTAGCGGGACCCAGTACTTC. Amino acids: CASSGSSGTSGTQYF.

The chain employs TRBV4-1 and TRBJ2-3; a possible D gene is TRBD1 (6 bases). V was cut by 6 bases and J by 0 bases, with 13 bases left in between. This CDR3 is built from 15 residues. Germline assignment: CDR1 MGHRA and CDR2 YSYEKL. CDR3 residues: CASRDGQLSTDTQYF. CDR3 sequence (DNA): TGCGCCAGCAGGGACGGACAGCTCAGCACAGATACGCAGTATTTT.

Worth noting for this clone: The same CDR3 also results from other DNA sequences found in this sample. This chain connects TRBV27 to TRBJ2-7, with 7 bases matching TRBD2. Looked up from germline, CDR1 is MNHEY and CDR2 is SMNVEV (reference sequence). The junction had 3 bases not matched to a gene; V was cut back by 6 bases and J by 1 base. This CDR3 comprises 13 residues. CDR3 nucleotides: TGTGCCAGCAGCCTCGGGGGGTCCTACGAGCAGTACTTC. Protein sequence: CASSLGGSYEQYF.

The table lists this clone with a few counts. The CDR3 sequence: CSVAKNTEAFF. For the CDR3, the DNA is TGCAGCGTAGCCAAGAACACTGAAGCTTTCTTT. The V call is TRBV29-1, the J call TRBJ1-1; D ambiguous. The CDR3 has 11 residues. V lost 6 bases and J lost 1, with 6 bases in between. Looked up from germline, CDR1 is SQVTM and CDR2 is ANQGSEA. The complete variable domain, with remaining parts taken from reference TRBV29-1 and TRBJ1-1, reads SAVISQKPSRDICQRGTSLTIQCQVDSQVTMMFWYRQQPGQSLTLIATANQGSEATYESGFVIDKFPISRPNLTFSTLTVSNMSPEDSSIYLCSVAKNTEAFFGQGTRLTVV.

This clone occurred once. This chain connects TRBV27 to TRBJ2-1, with TRBD2 identical over 11 bases. This CDR3 spans 16 amino acids. The junction had 7 bases not matched to a gene; V was cut back by 3 bases and J by 6 bases. Germline loops: CDR1 MNHEY, CDR2 SMNVEV (reference sequence). The CDR3 region has the DNA TGTGCCAGCAGTTTGACCGGGACTAGCGGTAGCAATGAGCAGTTCTTC. It yields the protein CASSLTGTSGSNEQFF.

The J gene is TRBJ2-5, the V gene TRBV29-1; unclear D gene. The CDR3 covers 10 residues. The V gene's germline CDR1 is SQVTM and CDR2 ANQGSEA. Trimming pared 4 bases from V and 2 bases from J, leaving 2 bases between. DNA for the CDR3: TGCAGCGTTGCTCAAGAGACCCAGTACTTC. Protein sequence: CSVAQETQYF.

V gene TRBV25-1 combines with J gene TRBJ2-7, with 9 positions matching TRBD2. Germline trimming cut 4 bases from V and 6 bases from J; bases unmatched to any gene: 13. CDR1 MGHDK and CDR2 SYGVNS come from the germline V gene. The CDR3 has 16 residues. The CDR3 here is CASSAYPGTSWGEQYF. DNA for the CDR3: TGTGCCAGCAGTGCGTACCCCGGGACTAGCTGGGGCGAGCAGTACTTC.

The chain employs TRBV4-1 and TRBJ2-7; D call uncertain. The germline gives CDR1 MGHRA, CDR2 YSYEKL. The germline V and J ends were trimmed by 0 bases and 4 bases, with 7 bases remaining between them. The CDR3 covers 13 residues. CDR3 in DNA: TGCGCCAGCAGCCAAGAAGAGGTTTACGAGCAGTACTTC. Translated, it gives CASSQEEVYEQYF.

The V and J genes are TRBV7-9 and TRBJ2-7, with a weak D call TRBD2 (6 bases). Germline loops: CDR1 SEHNR, CDR2 FQNEAQ (reference sequence). Trimming cost V 0 bases and J 0 bases, with 18 bases left between them. CDR3 length: 18 amino acids. CDR3 sequence reads: CASSLAKEFGGTSYEQYF. CDR3 sequence (DNA): TGTGCCAGCAGCTTAGCAAAGGAGTTTGGAGGGACCTCCTACGAGCAGTACTTC.

The J gene is TRBJ2-7, the V gene TRBV5-4, with D possibly matching TRBD1 (5 bases). V lost 4 bases, J lost 0 bases, and 8 bases lay in between. CDR1 is SGHNT, CDR2 YYREEE, per germline (reference sequence). The CDR3 length is 13 residues. The CDR3, as DNA: TGTGCCAGCAGCGTAGGGGCCTCCTACGAGCAGTACTTC. It codes for CASSVGASYEQYF. Full variable domain (rest looked up from reference TRBV5-4 and TRBJ2-7): ETGVTQSPTHLIKTRGQQVTLRCSSQSGHNTVSWYQQALGQGPQFIFQYYREEENGRGNFPPRFSGLQFPNYSSELNVNALELDDSALYLCASSVGASYEQYFGPGTRLTVT.

The chain links TRBV27 to TRBJ2-5; 9 bases are shared with TRBD1. The CDR3 covers 16 residues. With 5 bases clipped from V and 5 bases from J, the junction kept 12 bases outside the gene matches. Looked up from germline, CDR1 is MNHEY and CDR2 is SMNVEV (reference sequence). Here the CDR3 DNA reads TGTGCCAGCAGTCCATACGTGGGGACAGGGCAGGAGACCCAGTACTTC. Its protein product is CASSPYVGTGQETQYF.

This sequence joins TRBV29-1 and TRBJ2-1, with TRBD1 identical over 10 bases. This CDR3 contains 15 residues. Germline V gene data show CDR1 as SQVTM and CDR2 as ANQGSEA. V shed 3 bases and J 6 bases; nucleotides not matched to a gene: 8. The CDR3 nucleotides are TGCAGCGTTGAGGGGACAGGGGATAGCGGCAATGAGCAGTTCTTC. Protein product: CSVEGTGDSGNEQFF.